This T cell receptor (beta chain) is from a study of control samples from healthy donors and cancer patients. This clone was picked up a small number of times. Profiled with immunoSEQ multiplex PCR; TCRdb holds only in-frame clones, not every one. The profile shows roughly 120,000 clones, more than 70% of them singletons. This TCR came from a woman in her 70s in good health. The sample comprised blood.

CDR3 coding DNA: TGCAGCGTTTCTCTCTCTGGAAACACCATATATTTT. This encodes CSVSLSGNTIYF. The rearrangement uses TRBV29-1 and TRBJ1-3; unclear D gene. The CDR3 sequence is 12 residues long. Germline CDR1 and CDR2: SQVTM and ANQGSEA. V shed 5 bases and J shed 0 bases, with 5 bases lying between them.